These 28 T cell receptor beta chains came from one sample sequenced in a study of beta chain features in type 1 diabetes. Points from the study as a whole: Moderate but significant shortening of TCRB CDR3s was recorded in all four CD4+ subsets from Type 1 diabetes patients.

The antigens of these receptors remain unknown. The whole isolated RNA underwent reverse transcription, so sequencing captured expressed TCRB transcripts. Data came from immunoSEQ multiplex PCR; TCRdb stores just in-frame clones and leaves some out. The table has hundreds of thousands of clones, roughly 13% seen once. Sequenced: naive CD4+ T cells from blood. The receptors here all came from a young man with type 1 diabetes.

This chain uses TRBV5-1 with TRBJ2-1; D remains ambiguous. The CDR3 consists of 15 residues. Germline V gene data show CDR1 as SGHRS and CDR2 as YFSETQ. The germline V and J ends were trimmed by 4 bases and 0 bases, with 11 bases remaining between them. Here the CDR3 reads CASSATDNSYNEQFF. CDR3 nucleotides: TGCGCCAGCAGCGCGACTGACAACTCCTACAATGAGCAGTTCTTC.

V is TRBV4-1 and J is TRBJ1-2; D gene unclear. V lost 0 bases, J lost 6 bases, and 8 bases lay in between. This CDR3 spans 13 amino acids. Germline V lookup: CDR1 MGHRA, CDR2 YSYEKL. In DNA, the CDR3 is TGCGCCAGCAGCCAAGAGACCTACGATGGCTACACCTTC. Protein sequence: CASSQETYDGYTF.

V usage is TRBV10-1 and J usage is TRBJ2-1; D may be TRBD1 or TRBD2 (6 bases each). Trimming removed 3 bases from V and 2 bases from J, with 11 bases in between. The germline CDR1 and CDR2 sequences are WNHNN and SYGVQD (reference sequence). The CDR3 length is 15 residues. The CDR3 region is CASSDGGRPYNEQFF. Written as DNA, the CDR3 is TGCGCCAGCAGTGATGGGGGGCGTCCCTACAATGAGCAGTTCTTC.

The table lists this clone with a few counts. The V and J genes are TRBV5-1 and TRBJ2-1, with no clear D. CDR3 length: 15 amino acids. V dropped 6 bases and J dropped 0 bases, with 13 bases sitting between them. CDR1 and CDR2 (germline): SGHRS, YFSETQ. In DNA, the CDR3 is TGCGCCAGCACCCCAATTTCGAGCTCCTACAATGAGCAGTTCTTC. It encodes CASTPISSSYNEQFF.

The chain combines TRBV5-1 with TRBJ1-4, with 8 bases lining up with TRBD1. The V gene end was trimmed by 2 bases and the J gene end by 7 bases; junction bases not matched to a gene: 4. Germline lookup yields CDR1 SGHRS and CDR2 YFSETQ. The CDR3 consists of 14 residues. The CDR3 DNA follows: TGCGCCAGCAGCTTCGGACAGGGAGGTGAAAAACTGTTTTTT. Translation: CASSFGQGGEKLFF.

V usage is TRBV30 and J usage is TRBJ1-3; no clear D. Germline-derived CDR1 and CDR2 are GTSNPN and SVGIG (reference sequence). Trimming removed 3 bases at V and 0 bases at J, with 9 bases between. There are 14 residues in the CDR3. CDR3 residues: CAWRIQLSGNTIYF. The CDR3 nucleotides are TGTGCCTGGAGGATACAGCTCTCTGGAAACACCATATATTTT. The entire variable domain, with the rest obtained from reference TRBV30 and TRBJ1-3, is as follows: SQTIHQWPATLVQPVGSPLSLECTVEGTSNPNLYWYRQAAGRGLQLLFYSVGIGQISSEVPQNLSASRPQDRQFILSSKKLLLSDSGFYLCAWRIQLSGNTIYFGEGSWLTVV.

This clone was detected only a few times. J is TRBJ2-7 and V is TRBV10-3; D remains unclear. Germline CDR1 reads ENHRY; CDR2 reads SYGVKD. Between the trimmed V and J ends, which lost 4 bases and 3 bases, there was a span of 4 bases. The CDR3 has 11 amino acids. The CDR3 is CAISGNYEQYF. In nucleotides, the CDR3 is TGTGCCATCAGTGGTAACTACGAGCAGTACTTC.

V is TRBV7-6 and J is TRBJ2-5; weak D call: TRBD2 (5 bases). From germline, CDR1 is SGHVS and CDR2 FNYEAQ. Trimming pared 4 bases from V and 3 bases from J, leaving 15 bases between. CDR3 length: 15 residues. The CDR3 spells CASSSRRLREETQYF. The CDR3 nucleotides are TGTGCCAGCAGCTCACGACGACTAAGGGAAGAGACCCAGTACTTC.

This clone has more than one count but fewer than ten. This sample includes further DNA sequences coding for the same CDR3. The chain carries TRBV9 and TRBJ2-1; unclear D gene. This CDR3 comprises 16 residues. Germline values: CDR1 SGDLS, CDR2 YYNGEE. The V end was cut by 0 bases, the J end by 0 bases, with 10 bases between. CDR3 region: CASSVGGSSSYNEQFF. DNA for the CDR3: TGTGCCAGCAGCGTAGGAGGTTCCAGCTCCTACAATGAGCAGTTCTTC.

The rearrangement links TRBV14 to TRBJ1-2; D is ambiguous. The CDR3 contains 13 residues. The germline CDR1 and CDR2 sequences are SGHDN and FVKESK. Deletions cut 3 bases from V and 5 bases from J, with 10 bases between. The CDR3 DNA follows: TGTGCCAGCAGCCACGAAGGCCATTATGGCTACACCTTC. Amino acid sequence: CASSHEGHYGYTF. Based on the CDR3 plus reference TRBV14 and TRBJ1-2, the full variable domain is EAGVTQFPSHSVIEKGQTVTLRCDPISGHDNLYWYRRVMGKEIKFLLHFVKESKQDESGMPNNRFLAERTGGTYSTLKVQPAELEDSGVYFCASSHEGHYGYTFGSGTRLTVV.

CDR3 in DNA: TGTGCCAGCTCCCCCGCTAGCGGGGGAGATACGCAGTATTTT. Its protein is CASSPASGGDTQYF. The chain is built from TRBV9 and TRBJ2-3; the match to TRBD2 covers 10 bases. The CDR3 covers 14 residues. The ends lost 7 bases at V and 5 bases at J; junction bases unmatched: 7. The germline gives CDR1 SGDLS, CDR2 YYNGEE.

The chain is built from TRBV30 and TRBJ1-3; weak D call: TRBD1 (5 bases). Deletions cut 5 bases from V and 0 bases from J, with 14 bases between. The CDR3 runs to 15 residues. The germline V gene has CDR1 GTSNPN and CDR2 SVGIG (reference sequence). CDR3 amino acids: CAWASGLVSGNTIYF. In DNA, the CDR3 is TGTGCCTGGGCCTCGGGACTAGTCTCTGGAAACACCATATATTTT. The whole variable domain, remainder taken from reference TRBV30 and TRBJ1-3, is SQTIHQWPATLVQPVGSPLSLECTVEGTSNPNLYWYRQAAGRGLQLLFYSVGIGQISSEVPQNLSASRPQDRQFILSSKKLLLSDSGFYLCAWASGLVSGNTIYFGEGSWLTVV.

The chain employs TRBV15 and TRBJ2-7, with D maybe TRBD1 (5 bases). Trimming shortened V by 5 bases and J by 5 bases, and 13 bases separated the two germline ends. Germline V CDR1 and CDR2: LNHNV, YYDKDF (reference sequence). This CDR3 has 13 residues. CDR3 amino acids: CATSPTVVHEQYF. DNA for the CDR3: TGTGCCACCAGCCCGACAGTCGTCCACGAGCAGTACTTC.

This clone was observed a few times. The V and J genes are TRBV7-2 and TRBJ2-7, with D unclear. Germline V gene sequence: CDR1 SGHTA, CDR2 FQGNSA. Trimming took 4 bases from V and 5 from J, leaving 6 bases between them. CDR3 length: 11 residues. The CDR3 here is CASSSANEQYF. In DNA form, the CDR3 reads TGTGCCAGCAGCTCCGCTAACGAGCAGTACTTC.

The gene calls are TRBV9 and TRBJ1-2, with TRBD1 identical over 7 bases. Germline V gene sequence: CDR1 SGDLS, CDR2 YYNGEE. Losses at the gene ends were 4 bases for V and 2 bases for J; bases not matched to a gene: 11. CDR3 length: 16 amino acids. The CDR3, as DNA: TGTGCCAGCAGCACCTTCGACAGGGTCCCAAACTATGGCTACACCTTC. Translated, it gives CASSTFDRVPNYGYTF.

The sample holds a few counts of this clone. The J gene is TRBJ2-3, the V gene TRBV6-4; D remains ambiguous. The germline CDR1 and CDR2 sequences are MRHNA and SNTAGT. The CDR3 length is 13 residues. V dropped 2 bases and J dropped 1 base, with 4 bases sitting between them. CDR3 protein: CASSDGGTDTQYF. CDR3 nucleotides: TGTGCCAGCAGTGACGGGGGCACAGATACGCAGTATTTT.

This clone was observed a few times. The J gene is TRBJ2-2, the V gene TRBV30; 12 bases map to TRBD1. This CDR3 contains 14 residues. Germline CDR1 reads GTSNPN; CDR2 reads SVGIG (reference sequence). The J segment lost 7 bases and the V segment lost 3 bases, leaving 3 bases of the junction unmatched. CDR3 sequence (DNA): TGTGCCTGGAGGGGACAGGGGGCAATCGGGGAGCTGTTTTTT. It specifies CAWRGQGAIGELFF.

This clone was observed a few times. CDR3 nucleotides: TGTGCCAGCAGTGAAGCTTTCAGAACAGATACGCAGTATTTT. Its protein product is CASSEAFRTDTQYF. This rearrangement joins TRBV2 to TRBJ2-3; the D is unclear. From germline, CDR1 is SNHLY and CDR2 FYNNEI. The CDR3 spans 14 residues. V lost 0 bases and J lost 3, with 7 bases in between.

As regards this clone: Other DNA sequences in the sample encode the same CDR3. The chain is built from TRBV14 and TRBJ2-1, with TRBD2 matching over 7 bases. Germline lookup yields CDR1 SGHDN and CDR2 FVKESK. Trimming cost V 1 base and J 0 bases; bases outside gene matches: 0. CDR3 length equals 15 residues. Written as DNA, the CDR3 is TGTGCCAGCAGCCAAGGCGGGAGCTCCTACAATGAGCAGTTCTTC. Protein sequence: CASSQGGSSYNEQFF.

The sample holds a few counts of this clone. This chain uses TRBV30 with TRBJ2-7; 7 positions agree with TRBD2. Germline lookup yields CDR1 GTSNPN and CDR2 SVGIG (reference sequence). The CDR3 consists of 14 residues. Trimming at V came to 2 bases and at J to 6 bases, leaving 10 bases not matched to a gene. CDR3 in DNA: TGTGCCTGGAGTTCTCCAGGGAGGGTCTCCGAGCAGTACTTC. Protein sequence: CAWSSPGRVSEQYF. Full variable domain (outside the CDR3, taken from reference TRBV30 and TRBJ2-7): SQTIHQWPATLVQPVGSPLSLECTVEGTSNPNLYWYRQAAGRGLQLLFYSVGIGQISSEVPQNLSASRPQDRQFILSSKKLLLSDSGFYLCAWSSPGRVSEQYFGPGTRLTVT.

This clone was seen only a few times. The rearrangement joins TRBV29-1 to TRBJ1-6; 7 nucleotides match TRBD1. CDR3 size: 13 residues. The V gene end was trimmed by 4 bases and the J gene end by 5 bases; junction bases not matched to a gene: 2. CDR1 is SQVTM, CDR2 ANQGSEA, per germline. This CDR3 is CSVATGNNSPLHF. The CDR3, as DNA: TGCAGCGTTGCGACAGGGAATAATTCACCCCTCCACTTT.

The chain recombines TRBV7-2 with TRBJ2-1, with unresolved D. V lost 7 bases and J 7 bases, leaving 8 bases between the germline ends. The CDR3 totals 11 residues. Germline-derived CDR1 and CDR2 are SGHTA and FQGNSA. The CDR3 nucleotides are TGTGCCAGCACCGTAATTAATGAGCAGTTCTTC. This translates into CASTVINEQFF.

This clone has a handful of counts. The rearrangement joins TRBV5-1 to TRBJ2-2, with D possibly TRBD1 on 5 matching bases. The germline V gene encodes CDR1 SGHRS and CDR2 YFSETQ. The CDR3 sequence is 15 residues long. Trimming pared 4 bases from V and 3 bases from J, leaving 13 bases between. The CDR3 sequence is CASSATVTHTGELFF. Here the CDR3 DNA reads TGCGCCAGCAGCGCGACAGTGACTCACACCGGGGAGCTGTTTTTT.

This clone has just a few counts. CDR3: CASSRGQLYNEQFF. The CDR3 DNA reads TGTGCCAGCAGTCGGGGACAGCTCTACAATGAGCAGTTCTTC. V gene TRBV5-6 combines with J gene TRBJ2-1, with TRBD1 matching over 7 bases. With V trimmed by 5 bases and J by 3 bases, 5 bases remained unmatched. The germline V gene has CDR1 SGHDT and CDR2 YYEEEE. The CDR3 is 14 residues long.

In this sample, this clone turned up a few times. The J gene is TRBJ1-1, the V gene TRBV5-1; D unresolved. Germline V lookup: CDR1 SGHRS, CDR2 YFSETQ. This CDR3 contains 14 residues. Trimming shortened V by 0 bases and J by 1 base, and 7 bases separated the two germline ends. DNA for the CDR3: TGCGCCAGCAGCTTGGAGTACCGGAACACTGAAGCTTTCTTT. Protein product: CASSLEYRNTEAFF.

This clone turned up a few times. The chain joins TRBV29-1 to TRBJ2-3; 12 bases map to TRBD2. The CDR3 is 15 amino acids. Germline V gene sequence: CDR1 SQVTM, CDR2 ANQGSEA. The V segment lost 4 bases and the J segment 4 bases; nucleotides outside the gene matches: 6. CDR3 sequence: CSVAPSSGGADTQYF. CDR3 in DNA: TGCAGCGTTGCCCCCTCTAGCGGGGGGGCAGATACGCAGTATTTT.

This chain uses TRBV25-1 with TRBJ1-2; the match to TRBD1 covers 12 bases. Per germline, CDR1 MGHDK and CDR2 SYGVNS. This CDR3 spans 15 amino acids. Trimming took 5 bases from V and 7 from J; bases not matched to a gene: 8. CDR3 in amino acids: CASSPRGTGGSGYTF. CDR3 coding DNA: TGTGCCAGCAGTCCTAGAGGGACAGGGGGCAGTGGCTACACCTTC.

This clone was counted only a few times. The chain joins TRBV10-3 to TRBJ1-5; no firm D call. V was shortened by 3 bases and J by 3 bases, with 12 bases between the two germline ends. Germline CDR1 is ENHRY and CDR2 is SYGVKD. This CDR3 has 15 amino acids. The CDR3 spells CAISELGLDNQPQHF. The CDR3 nucleotides are TGTGCCATCAGTGAATTGGGTTTGGACAATCAGCCCCAGCATTTT.